These 29 T cell receptor beta chains were sequenced from one sample in a study of radiotherapy plus CTLA-4 blockade in lung cancer (dated by TCRdb to the late 2010s). Libraries were made using the immunoSEQ multiplex PCR assay. The source is immuneACCESS, and TCRdb retained only in-frame sequences with V and J called. Part of the clones is not carried over; for the studies checked, unresolved V genes explain less than half of this, and the remainder is unexplained. The sample table shows 81,000 or so clones, and approximately 84% are seen once. The ten biggest clones cover approximately 0.8% of the sample. Material: peripheral blood, obtained from a patient treated with radiotherapy plus ipilimumab. Every receptor here comes from a human donor with non-small cell lung cancer who had stable disease on radiotherapy plus ipilimumab.

The rearrangement joins TRBV5-1 to TRBJ2-2; 9 nucleotides align to TRBD2. CDR3 length: 16 amino acids. With 0 bases clipped from V and 4 bases from J, the junction kept 4 bases outside the gene matches. Germline V CDR1 and CDR2: SGHRS, YFSETQ. DNA of the CDR3: TGCGCCAGCAGCTTGGTCGCGGGAGGGGGCACCGGGGAGCTGTTTTTT. Translating it yields CASSLVAGGGTGELFF.

This rearrangement joins TRBV29-1 to TRBJ1-2; D ambiguous. Looked up from germline, CDR1 is SQVTM and CDR2 is ANQGSEA. This CDR3 has 14 residues. Trimming removed 6 bases from V and 1 base from J, with 15 bases in between. The CDR3 loop is CSVPGRTVNYGYTF. CDR3 in DNA: TGCAGCGTGCCCGGGCGGACCGTTAACTATGGCTACACCTTC.

This clone was detected only a few times. V gene TRBV7-2 combines with J gene TRBJ2-3; no definite D call. The V end lost 0 bases, the J end lost 9 bases, and 10 bases lay between the germline ends. The CDR3 is 13 amino acids. Per germline, CDR1 SGHTA and CDR2 FQGNSA. The CDR3 sequence is CASSLARSRTQYF. Here the CDR3 DNA reads TGTGCCAGCAGCTTAGCGCGGAGTAGGACGCAGTATTTT.

The chain is built from TRBV5-5 and TRBJ1-5, with 8 bases fitting TRBD1. This CDR3 spans 13 amino acids. The germline gives CDR1 SGHKS, CDR2 YYEKEE (reference sequence). The V and J ends lost 4 bases and 4 bases, in that order; junction bases with no gene match: 1. For the CDR3, the DNA is TGTGCCAGCAGCCGGACAGGGAATCAGCCCCAGCATTTT. Protein product: CASSRTGNQPQHF.

The rearrangement joins TRBV30 to TRBJ2-7, with D possibly being TRBD1 or TRBD2 (5 bases each). Between the trimmed V and J ends, which lost 4 bases and 0 bases, there was a span of 13 bases. CDR3 length equals 14 residues. The V gene's germline CDR1 is GTSNPN and CDR2 SVGIG (reference sequence). The CDR3 here is CAWKKGPSSYEQYF. The CDR3 DNA is TGTGCCTGGAAGAAGGGACCTAGCTCCTACGAGCAGTACTTC. Combining the CDR3 with reference TRBV30 and TRBJ2-7 gives the whole variable domain SQTIHQWPATLVQPVGSPLSLECTVEGTSNPNLYWYRQAAGRGLQLLFYSVGIGQISSEVPQNLSASRPQDRQFILSSKKLLLSDSGFYLCAWKKGPSSYEQYFGPGTRLTVT.

The chain couples TRBV15 to TRBJ1-2, with unresolved D. The CDR3 has 15 amino acids. The germline CDR1 and CDR2 sequences are LNHNV and YYDKDF (reference sequence). The V and J ends lost 1 base and 3 bases respectively, with 12 bases between them. The CDR3 DNA is TGTGCCACCAGCAGAGCGACGGAAGGCGACTATGGCTACACCTTC. Encoded protein: CATSRATEGDYGYTF.

The V gene is TRBV7-2, the J gene TRBJ2-5; D gene unclear. This CDR3 comprises 12 residues. The germline V gene encodes CDR1 SGHTA and CDR2 FQGNSA. V was shortened by 5 bases and J by 5 bases, with 9 bases between the two germline ends. In DNA, the CDR3 is TGTGCCAGCAGCGACCGCCGGGAGACCCAGTACTTC. This sequence encodes CASSDRRETQYF.

V gene TRBV23-1 combines with J gene TRBJ1-3; perhaps TRBD1 as D (5 bases). TRBV23-1 is an open reading frame whose function is uncertain. The CDR3 runs 12 residues. The V end was cut by 5 bases, the J end by 4 bases, with 6 bases between. CDR3 in amino acids: CASSGTGNTIYF. For the CDR3, the DNA is TGCGCCAGCAGTGGGACCGGAAACACCATATATTTT.

Notes on this clone: Distinct nucleotide sequences in the sample also encode this CDR3. The chain employs TRBV11-2 and TRBJ1-6; the D is unclear. V was clipped by 0 bases and J by 10 bases, with 7 bases between them. The CDR3 has 13 residues. CDR1 is SGHAT and CDR2 is FQNNGV in the germline V gene. The DNA of the CDR3 is TGTGCCAGCAGCTTAGATCAAAAGTCACCCCTCCACTTT. Translation gives CASSLDQKSPLHF.

Only one count was recorded for this clone. This sequence joins TRBV11-2 and TRBJ2-1; D may be TRBD1 (6 bases). Germline CDR1 reads SGHAT; CDR2 reads FQNNGV. The CDR3 has 15 residues. The V end lost 2 bases, the J end lost 4 bases, and 12 bases lay between the germline ends. CDR3 DNA sequence: TGTGCCAGCAGCTTATACAGGGAGACGTACAATGAGCAGTTCTTC. Its translation is CASSLYRETYNEQFF.

The V and J genes are TRBV11-3 and TRBJ2-1; 16 bases fit TRBD2. The germline V gene encodes CDR1 SGHNT and CDR2 YENEEA. This CDR3 contains 16 residues. Trimming at V came to 5 bases and at J to 9 bases, leaving 7 bases not matched to a gene. CDR3 loop: CASSEGLAGGRGEQFF. Written as DNA, the CDR3 is TGTGCCAGCAGCGAGGGACTAGCGGGGGGGCGCGGTGAGCAGTTCTTC.

This chain joins TRBV28 and TRBJ2-5; 13 nucleotides line up with TRBD2. The end of the DNA aligns better with TRBJ2-7, so the J call may be wrong. There are 14 residues in the CDR3. The germline gives CDR1 MDHEN, CDR2 SYDVKM. The CDR3 sequence is CASRQGLAGYEQYF. CDR3 in DNA: TGTGCCAGCAGGCAGGGACTAGCGGGATACGAGCAGTACTTC.

This clone has a single count. The V and J genes are TRBV19 and TRBJ1-2, with a weak D call TRBD1 (6 bases). This CDR3 comprises 15 residues. V lost 0 bases and J 4 bases, leaving 12 bases between the germline ends. Germline values: CDR1 LNHDA, CDR2 SQIVND (reference sequence). The CDR3 here is CASSIEQGLRYGYTF. In DNA form, the CDR3 reads TGTGCCAGTAGTATAGAGCAGGGGCTTCGCTATGGCTACACCTTC.

This rearrangement joins TRBV30 to TRBJ1-6; no clear D gene. CDR1 GTSNPN and CDR2 SVGIG come from the germline V gene (reference sequence). The V gene lost 3 bases and the J gene lost 10 bases, with 13 bases spanning the gap. CDR3 length: 13 amino acids. CDR3 DNA: TGTGCCTGGAGCACCCAGAGGGCGTCACCCCTCCACTTT. This encodes CAWSTQRASPLHF. Using reference TRBV30 and TRBJ1-6 for the parts outside the CDR3, the full variable domain is SQTIHQWPATLVQPVGSPLSLECTVEGTSNPNLYWYRQAAGRGLQLLFYSVGIGQISSEVPQNLSASRPQDRQFILSSKKLLLSDSGFYLCAWSTQRASPLHFGNGTRLTVT.

Concerning this clone: At one boundary the junction diverges from the germline segment, which might be a read error. The chain combines TRBV29-1 with TRBJ1-1; tentative D call: TRBD1 (6 bases). This CDR3 has 15 residues. CDR1 SQVTM and CDR2 ANQGSEA come from the germline V gene. For the CDR3, the DNA is TGCAGCGTTAGAGGGGGGAGGGGCCCGAACCCTGAAGCTTTCTTT. It yields the protein CSVRGGRGPNPEAFF.

This rearrangement joins TRBV11-2 to TRBJ2-7; maybe TRBD2 (6 bases). The CDR3 totals 14 residues. The germline gives CDR1 SGHAT, CDR2 FQNNGV. Trimming shortened V by 5 bases and J by 3 bases, and 14 bases separated the two germline ends. Here the CDR3 DNA reads TGTGCCAGCAGCCCGACTAGTGCGGGCTACGAGCAGTACTTC. It codes for CASSPTSAGYEQYF.

The chain joins TRBV30 to TRBJ1-2, with 8 bases matching TRBD1. Trimming cost V 5 bases and J 4 bases; bases outside gene matches: 6. Germline V gene sequence: CDR1 GTSNPN, CDR2 SVGIG (reference sequence). The CDR3 consists of 13 residues. The CDR3 is CAWGRDRPYGYTF. CDR3 nucleotide sequence: TGTGCCTGGGGCCGGGACAGGCCCTATGGCTACACCTTC.

The genes are TRBV21-1 and TRBJ2-1; TRBD1 is taken as the D call from the table, unchecked against the DNA. TRBV21-1 is a recognized pseudogene. The length of the CDR3 is 15 residues. The CDR3 region is CASSGTGGWEREQFF. Written as DNA, the CDR3 is TGTGCCAGCAGCGGGACAGGGGGTTGGGAGAGGGAGCAGTTCTTC.

J is TRBJ2-3 and V is TRBV11-2; a weak D match, TRBD2 (7 bases). There are 15 residues in the CDR3. V lost 5 bases to trimming and J lost 2 bases, with 14 bases between them. Looked up from germline, CDR1 is SGHAT and CDR2 is FQNNGV. The chain's CDR3 is CASSPRGGPTDTQYF. CDR3 in DNA: TGTGCCAGCAGCCCGAGGGGGGGCCCCACAGATACGCAGTATTTT.

The chain uses TRBV28 and TRBJ1-1; 12 positions match TRBD1. After removal of 5 bases from V and 6 bases from J, the junction contained 4 bases not matched to a gene. Looked up from germline, CDR1 is MDHEN and CDR2 is SYDVKM. The CDR3 loop spans 14 amino acids. The CDR3 nucleotides are TGTGCCAGCAGTGGGACAGGGGGCTCTGCTGAAGCTTTCTTT. Its translation: CASSGTGGSAEAFF.

The J gene is TRBJ1-2, the V gene TRBV5-5; D ambiguous. The CDR3 has 14 amino acids. CDR1 and CDR2 from the germline V gene are SGHKS and YYEKEE (reference sequence). V was clipped by 0 bases and J by 1 base, with 7 bases between them. The CDR3 loop reads CASSLVQINYGYTF. CDR3 in DNA: TGTGCCAGCAGCTTGGTACAGATTAACTATGGCTACACCTTC.

The chain has TRBV2 and TRBJ2-5; a possible D gene is TRBD1 (6 bases). Trimming shortened V by 7 bases and J by 1 base, and 19 bases separated the two germline ends. Germline V gene sequence: CDR1 SNHLY, CDR2 FYNNEI. CDR3 size: 16 residues. As DNA, the CDR3 is TGTGCCAGCAAGGCAGACAGGCGACGGTCCCAAGAGACCCAGTACTTC. Its translation is CASKADRRRSQETQYF.

A word on this clone: Germline and junction disagree at one end, which may indicate a read error. The chain employs TRBV7-7 and TRBJ2-7; D might be TRBD2 (6 bases). Per the germline V gene, CDR1 is SSHAT and CDR2 is FNYEAQ (reference sequence). CDR3 length equals 14 residues. The CDR3 nucleotides are TGTGCTAGCAGCTTAGCTGGAGGGCGAGACGAGCAGTACTTC. This encodes CASSLAGGRDEQYF.

The chain recombines TRBV27 with TRBJ2-6; D gene uncertain. CDR1 MNHEY and CDR2 SMNVEV come from the germline V gene (reference sequence). V dropped 8 bases and J dropped 0 bases, with 11 bases sitting between them. This CDR3 is built from 15 residues. CDR3 nucleotide sequence: TGTGCCAGCCGCAGATTATTCTCTGGGGCCAACGTCCTGACTTTC. Protein: CASRRLFSGANVLTF.

This chain uses TRBV6-4 with TRBJ1-4; D is undetermined. V was cut by 1 base and J by 4 bases, with 10 bases left in between. This CDR3 comprises 15 residues. CDR1 and CDR2 from the germline V gene are MRHNA and SNTAGT. In nucleotides, the CDR3 is TGTGCCAGCAGTGACTACCCAGTTAATAATGAAAAACTGTTTTTT. Translated, it gives CASSDYPVNNEKLFF.

The CDR3: CASSWQGSEAFF. CDR3 bases: TGTGCCAGTAGTTGGCAGGGATCTGAAGCTTTCTTT. V gene TRBV19 combines with J gene TRBJ1-1, with D possibly TRBD1 on 5 matching bases. Trimming took 5 bases from V and 6 from J, leaving 10 bases between them. Looked up from germline, CDR1 is LNHDA and CDR2 is SQIVND (reference sequence). This CDR3 is 12 amino acids long. Full variable domain (missing parts from reference TRBV19 and TRBJ1-1): DGGITQSPKYLFRKEGQNVTLSCEQNLNHDAMYWYRQDPGQGLRLIYYSQIVNDFQKGDIAEGYSVSREKKESFPLTVTSAQKNPTAFYLCASSWQGSEAFFGQGTRLTVV.

This clone came up once. The chain combines TRBV9 with TRBJ1-2, with a possible D match to TRBD1 (6 bases). Trimming stripped 2 bases from V and 1 base from J, with 21 bases between. The CDR3 totals 18 residues. Germline CDR1 and CDR2: SGDLS and YYNGEE. In DNA form, the CDR3 reads TGTGCCAGCAGCGTTGAAGGGGGGCGGGAATCTAGTAACTATGGCTACACCTTC. Its translation is CASSVEGGRESSNYGYTF.

The chain carries TRBV18 and TRBJ2-2; D is ambiguous. The V and J ends lost 3 bases and 5 bases respectively, with 10 bases between them. CDR3 length: 14 amino acids. CDR1 is KGHSH, CDR2 LQKENI, per germline. The CDR3 nucleotides read TGTGCCAGCTCACCCCTACCTGGGACCGGGGAGCTGTTTTTT. Translation: CASSPLPGTGELFF. The full variable domain, its missing parts supplied by reference TRBV18 and TRBJ2-2, is NAGVMQNPRHLVRRRGQEARLRCSPMKGHSHVYWYRQLPEEGLKFMVYLQKENIIDESGMPKERFSAEFPKEGPSILRIQQVVRGDSAAYFCASSPLPGTGELFFGEGSRLTVL.

This chain connects TRBV9 to TRBJ1-2; D remains ambiguous. The CDR3 has 15 amino acids. Germline V gene sequence: CDR1 SGDLS, CDR2 YYNGEE. With 3 bases removed from V and 8 bases from J, the gap between germline ends came to 20 bases. The CDR3 loop is CASSGSRTLEDGYTF. The CDR3 DNA sequence: TGTGCCAGCAGCGGTAGCAGAACCCTAGAGGACGGCTACACCTTC.